One and the same sample provided the 13 T cell receptor beta chains below, sequenced in a study of T cells in Graves' hyperthyroidism and ophthalmopathy. RNA transcripts served as the template for amplifying TCR beta CDR3 regions. The primer set for the first-round RT-PCR of the TCR CDR3 was HTBI. A single record per CDR3 protein comes from TCRdb applying MiXCR to the multiplex PCR reads. The table lists roughly 500,000 distinct CDR3 sequences, approximately 48% of them singletons. The sample comprised peripheral blood or thyroid tissue (not recorded which). All receptors derive from an adult woman with Graves' disease, either hyperthyroidism or ophthalmopathy (not recorded which).

This clonotype came up a few times. The chain joins TRBV20-1 to TRBJ2-7; D gene uncertain. The CDR3 runs 12 residues. The V gene lost 3 bases and the J gene lost 7 bases, with 13 bases spanning the gap. Germline CDR1 DFQATT, CDR2 SNEGSKA (reference sequence). The DNA of the CDR3 is TGCAGTGCTAGCCCATCGACCGGGGAGCAGTACTTC. Amino acid sequence: CSASPSTGEQYF.

This clonotype appeared a few times. The chain uses TRBV30 and TRBJ1-4, with D possibly TRBD1 on 6 matching bases. CDR3 length equals 14 residues. Trimming removed 0 bases at V and 8 bases at J, with 13 bases between. Germline CDR1 is GTSNPN and CDR2 is SVGIG (reference sequence). The chain's CDR3 is CAWSVRRGREKLFF. CDR3 in DNA: TGTGCCTGGAGTGTTAGGAGGGGGAGGGAAAAACTGTTTTTT.

The chain is built from TRBV28 and TRBJ2-2, with 11 nucleotides matching TRBD1. Looked up from germline, CDR1 is MDHEN and CDR2 is SYDVKM. The CDR3 spans 16 residues. V shed 3 bases and J 7 bases; nucleotides not matched to a gene: 7. The CDR3 region has the DNA TGTGCCAGCAGTTTCCTGGGGGGACAGGGGGTCGGGGAGCTGTTTTTT. Protein product: CASSFLGGQGVGELFF.

The CDR3 nucleotides read TGCAGTGCCCGACAGGATTCCGCTCAGCCCCAGCATTTT. Amino acids: CSARQDSAQPQHF. The rearrangement uses TRBV20-1 and TRBJ1-5, with D perhaps TRBD1 (6 bases). CDR3 size: 13 residues. CDR1 is DFQATT and CDR2 is SNEGSKA in the germline V gene (reference sequence). V lost 6 bases and J lost 6, with 15 bases in between.

The chain combines TRBV5-8 with TRBJ2-2; D gene uncertain. The germline V gene encodes CDR1 SGHTS and CDR2 YDEGEE. V lost 3 bases and J lost 0, with 18 bases in between. The CDR3 length is 18 residues. The CDR3 coding sequence is TGTGCCAGCAGCTCGGTCCCCGGAGCGCTATCGAACACCGGGGAGCTGTTTTTT. This encodes CASSSVPGALSNTGELFF.

Ten or more counts support this clonotype. This chain connects TRBV4-3 to TRBJ1-2, with 7 bases matching TRBD1. The CDR3 has 14 amino acids. Germline V lookup: CDR1 LGHNA, CDR2 YSLEER. With V trimmed by 4 bases and J by 8 bases, 10 bases remained unmatched. CDR3 sequence reads: CASSPTGLSLGYTF. The CDR3 nucleotides are TGCGCCAGCAGCCCGACAGGGCTTTCTCTGGGCTACACCTTC.

This clonotype was detected only a few times. The junction departs from the called germline gene at one end, perhaps through a read error. The CDR3 region has the DNA TGTGCCAGCAATAAGGCAGGGAATCAGCCCCAGCATTTT. Translating it yields CASNKAGNQPQHF. The chain joins TRBV29-1 to TRBJ1-5; D is perhaps TRBD1 (5 bases). The CDR3 has 13 residues. Germline V gene data show CDR1 as SQVTM and CDR2 as ANQGSEA.

The V call is TRBV7-2, the J call TRBJ2-5; TRBD1 matches 7 bases. Germline V lookup: CDR1 SGHTA, CDR2 FQGNSA. The CDR3 sequence is 15 residues long. Losses at the gene ends were 5 bases for V and 2 bases for J; bases not matched to a gene: 8. This CDR3 is CASSVRQGRQETQYF. The CDR3 nucleotides are TGTGCCAGCAGCGTTCGACAGGGTAGACAAGAGACCCAGTACTTC. Using reference TRBV7-2 and TRBJ2-5 for the parts outside the CDR3, the full variable domain is GAGVSQSPSNKVTEKGKDVELRCDPISGHTALYWYRQSLGQGLEFLIYFQGNSAPDKSGLPSDRFSAERTGGSVSTLTIQRTQQEDSAVYLCASSVRQGRQETQYFGPGTRLLVL.

In the case of this clonotype: Germline and junction disagree at one end, which may indicate a read error. The chain couples TRBV24-1 to TRBJ2-2; 11 bases line up with TRBD2. There are 13 residues in the CDR3. Germline CDR1 reads KGHDR; CDR2 reads SFDVKD. Here the CDR3 reads CAITSGSVGELLF. As DNA, the CDR3 is TGTGCTATAACTAGCGGGAGCGTCGGGGAGCTGCTTTTT.

The rearrangement joins TRBV24-1 to TRBJ2-5, with TRBD1 as a possible D gene (6 bases). Germline V gene lookup returns CDR1 KGHDR and CDR2 SFDVKD. The CDR3 has 15 residues. The V end was cut by 3 bases, the J end by 1 base, with 11 bases between. The CDR3 protein is CATSDARDIQETQYF. The CDR3 region has the DNA TGTGCCACCAGTGATGCTCGGGACATCCAAGAGACCCAGTACTTC.

This clonotype was seen more than once but under ten times. The chain links TRBV28 to TRBJ1-5; TRBD1 might be the D (5 bases). The V end lost 7 bases, the J end lost 2 bases, and 15 bases lay between the germline ends. Germline assignment: CDR1 MDHEN and CDR2 SYDVKM. This CDR3 region has 15 residues. CDR3 sequence (DNA): TGTGCCAGCACCTCTGGGGGATTTGGCAATCAGCCCCAGCATTTT. Encoded protein: CASTSGGFGNQPQHF.

This chain joins TRBV10-3 and TRBJ1-1, with 9 positions matching TRBD1. J was trimmed by 7 bases and V by 6 bases; bases with no gene match: 15. This CDR3 comprises 16 residues. The germline gives CDR1 ENHRY, CDR2 SYGVKD. The CDR3 protein is CAISLGQGKGGGEAFF. The CDR3 region has the DNA TGTGCCATCAGCCTGGGACAGGGCAAAGGCGGCGGTGAAGCTTTCTTT.

The rearrangement links TRBV7-9 to TRBJ2-7; D is unresolved. The CDR3 sequence is 15 residues long. Trimming took 5 bases from V and 5 from J, leaving 19 bases between them. Germline V lookup: CDR1 SEHNR, CDR2 FQNEAQ (reference sequence). The CDR3 protein is CASSPLWTGPDEQYF. CDR3 in DNA: TGTGCCAGCAGCCCGCTATGGACGGGCCCTGACGAGCAGTACTTC.